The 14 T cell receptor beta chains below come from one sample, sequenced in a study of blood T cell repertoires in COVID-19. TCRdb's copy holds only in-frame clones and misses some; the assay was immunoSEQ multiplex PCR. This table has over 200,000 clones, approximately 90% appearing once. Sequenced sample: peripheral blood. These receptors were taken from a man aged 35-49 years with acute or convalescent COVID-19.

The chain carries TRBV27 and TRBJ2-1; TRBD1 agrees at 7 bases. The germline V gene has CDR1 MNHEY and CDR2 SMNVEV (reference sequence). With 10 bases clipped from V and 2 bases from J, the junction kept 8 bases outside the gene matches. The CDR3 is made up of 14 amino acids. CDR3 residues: CATKTGVAYNEQFF. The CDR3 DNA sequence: TGTGCCACAAAAACAGGGGTGGCCTACAATGAGCAGTTCTTC.

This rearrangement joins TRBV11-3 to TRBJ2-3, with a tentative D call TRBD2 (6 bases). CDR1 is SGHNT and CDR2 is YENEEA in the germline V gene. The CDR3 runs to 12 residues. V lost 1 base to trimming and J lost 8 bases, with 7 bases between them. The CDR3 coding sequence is TGTGCCAGCAGCTTAGTGGGGGGTACGCAGTATTTT. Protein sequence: CASSLVGGTQYF. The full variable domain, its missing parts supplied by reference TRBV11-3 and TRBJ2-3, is EAGVVQSPRYKIIEKKQPVAFWCNPISGHNTLYWYLQNLGQGPELLIRYENEEAVDDSQLPKDRFSAERLKGVDSTLKIQPAELGDSAVYLCASSLVGGTQYFGPGTRLTVL.

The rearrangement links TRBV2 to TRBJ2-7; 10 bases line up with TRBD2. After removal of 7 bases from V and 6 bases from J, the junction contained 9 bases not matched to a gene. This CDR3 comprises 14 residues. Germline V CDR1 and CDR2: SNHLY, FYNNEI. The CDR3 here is CASIGAGGVSEQYF. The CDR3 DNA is TGTGCCAGCATAGGAGCGGGAGGGGTGAGCGAGCAGTACTTC.

This chain's CDR3 is CASSKSEGGTEAFF. The CDR3 DNA reads as TGTGCCAGCAGCAAGTCTGAGGGTGGGACTGAAGCTTTCTTT. This chain uses TRBV7-9 with TRBJ1-1; D ambiguous. Trimming removed 5 bases from V and 5 bases from J, with 15 bases in between. CDR3 length: 14 amino acids. Germline V gene lookup returns CDR1 SEHNR and CDR2 FQNEAQ (reference sequence).

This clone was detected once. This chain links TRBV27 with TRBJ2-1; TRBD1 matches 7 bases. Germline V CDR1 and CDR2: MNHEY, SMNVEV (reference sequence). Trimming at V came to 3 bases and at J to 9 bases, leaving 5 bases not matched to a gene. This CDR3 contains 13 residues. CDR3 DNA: TGTGCCAGCAGTTTCGAGGGGGCGGGTGAGCAGTTCTTC. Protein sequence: CASSFEGAGEQFF.

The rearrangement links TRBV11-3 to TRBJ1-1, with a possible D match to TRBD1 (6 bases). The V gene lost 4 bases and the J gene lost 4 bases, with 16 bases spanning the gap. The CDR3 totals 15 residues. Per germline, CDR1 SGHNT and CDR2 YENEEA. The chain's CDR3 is CASSSAGERGTEAFF. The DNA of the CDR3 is TGTGCCAGCAGCTCAGCAGGGGAGAGGGGCACTGAAGCTTTCTTT.

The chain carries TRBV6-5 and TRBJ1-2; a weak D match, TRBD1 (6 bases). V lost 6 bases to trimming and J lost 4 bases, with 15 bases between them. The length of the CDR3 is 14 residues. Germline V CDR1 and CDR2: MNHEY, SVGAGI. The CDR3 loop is CASRPTGSTYGYTF. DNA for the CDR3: TGTGCCAGCAGACCCACAGGGTCTACCTATGGCTACACCTTC.

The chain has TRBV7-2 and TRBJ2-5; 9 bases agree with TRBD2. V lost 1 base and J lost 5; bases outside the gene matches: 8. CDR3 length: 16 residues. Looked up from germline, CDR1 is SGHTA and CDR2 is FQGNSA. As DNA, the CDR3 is TGTGCCAGCAGCTTAGGTGGTAGCGGGAGTTCCGAGACCCAGTACTTC. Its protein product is CASSLGGSGSSETQYF.

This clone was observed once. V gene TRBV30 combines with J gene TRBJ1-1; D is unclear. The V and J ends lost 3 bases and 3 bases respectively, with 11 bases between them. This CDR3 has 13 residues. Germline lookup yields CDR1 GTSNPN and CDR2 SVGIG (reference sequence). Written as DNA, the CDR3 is TGTGCCTGGAGAGATGGCGGGTACACTGAAGCTTTCTTT. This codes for CAWRDGGYTEAFF.

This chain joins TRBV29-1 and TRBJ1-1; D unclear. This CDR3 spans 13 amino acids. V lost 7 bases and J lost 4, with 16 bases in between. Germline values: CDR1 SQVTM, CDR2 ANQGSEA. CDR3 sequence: CSASLEGFTEAFF. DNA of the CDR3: TGCAGCGCGAGCCTTGAGGGATTCACTGAAGCTTTCTTT.

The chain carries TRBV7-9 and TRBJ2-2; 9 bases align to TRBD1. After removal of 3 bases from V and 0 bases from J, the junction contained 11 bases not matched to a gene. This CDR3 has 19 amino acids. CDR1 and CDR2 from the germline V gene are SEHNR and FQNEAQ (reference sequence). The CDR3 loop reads CASSFRDRVGSANTGELFF. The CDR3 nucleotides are TGTGCCAGCAGCTTCAGGGACAGGGTCGGTAGCGCGAACACCGGGGAGCTGTTTTTT. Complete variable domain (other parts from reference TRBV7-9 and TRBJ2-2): DTGVSQNPRHKITKRGQNVTFRCDPISEHNRLYWYRQTLGQGPEFLTYFQNEAQLEKSRLLSDRFSAERPKGSFSTLEIQRTEQGDSAMYLCASSFRDRVGSANTGELFFGEGSRLTVL.

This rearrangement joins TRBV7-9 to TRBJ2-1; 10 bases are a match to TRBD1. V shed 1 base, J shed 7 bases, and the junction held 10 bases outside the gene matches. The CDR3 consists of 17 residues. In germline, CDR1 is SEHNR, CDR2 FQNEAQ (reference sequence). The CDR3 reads CASSLEWGTGVGNEQFF. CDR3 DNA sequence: TGTGCCAGCAGCTTAGAATGGGGGACAGGGGTAGGGAATGAGCAGTTCTTC.

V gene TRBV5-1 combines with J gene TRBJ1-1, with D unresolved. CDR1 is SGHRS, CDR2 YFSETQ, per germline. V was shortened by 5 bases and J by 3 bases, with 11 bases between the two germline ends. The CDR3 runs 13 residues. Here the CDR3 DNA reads TGCGCCAGCAGGGCAGATCCAGACACTGAAGCTTTCTTT. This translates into CASRADPDTEAFF. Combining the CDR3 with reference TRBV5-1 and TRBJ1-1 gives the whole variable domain KAGVTQTPRYLIKTRGQQVTLSCSPISGHRSVSWYQQTPGQGLQFLFEYFSETQRNKGNFPGRFSGRQFSNSRSEMNVSTLELGDSALYLCASRADPDTEAFFGQGTRLTVV.

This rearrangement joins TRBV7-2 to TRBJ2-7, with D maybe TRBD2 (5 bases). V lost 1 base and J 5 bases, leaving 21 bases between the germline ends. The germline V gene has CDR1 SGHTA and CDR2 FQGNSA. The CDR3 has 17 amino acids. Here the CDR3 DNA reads TGTGCCAGCAGCTTAGGGGGTGGCGCCGTAGGAGGTCACGAGCAGTACTTC. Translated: CASSLGGGAVGGHEQYF.